Listed below are T cell receptor beta chains from one sample, sequenced in a study of cytomegalovirus exposure and HLA in healthy donors. Some clones are missing from TCRdb's copy, which holds only in-frame ones; the method was immunoSEQ multiplex PCR. This sample has some 88,000 clones, with roughly 96% found just once. The sequenced sample consisted of PBMCs. The source is a man in his late teens or twenties in good health and CMV-seronegative. The CDR3 runs from the conserved cysteine through the conserved F or W. A D gene is named only where the DNA matches it firmly. The size entry is marked missing in some rows and otherwise reads once, few, many or a size class.

j_call: TRBJ2-2
d_call: NA
clone_size: NA
v_call: TRBV6-6
cdr3_aa: CASRRENTGELFF
cdr3_nt: TGTGCCAGCAGGCGGGAGAACACCGGGGAGCTGTTTTTT

j_call: TRBJ2-2
d_call: TRBD2
clone_size: NA
v_call: TRBV7-8
cdr3_aa: CASSLIPGLVNTGELFF
cdr3_nt: TGTGCCAGCAGCTTGATTCCGGGACTAGTGAACACCGGGGAGCTGTTTTTT

j_call: TRBJ2-2
d_call: TRBD1
clone_size: NA
v_call: TRBV7-9
cdr3_aa: CASSPPTGGKTGELFF
cdr3_nt: TGTGCCAGCAGCCCTCCGACAGGGGGCAAGACCGGGGAGCTGTTTTTT

j_call: TRBJ1-4
d_call: NA
clone_size: NA
v_call: TRBV19
cdr3_aa: CASRDPSGATNEKLFF
cdr3_nt: TGTGCCAGTAGGGACCCGTCGGGGGCAACTAATGAAAAACTGTTTTTT

j_call: TRBJ2-3
d_call: NA
clone_size: NA
v_call: TRBV30
cdr3_aa: CAWSGTTGTDTQYF
cdr3_nt: TGTGCCTGGAGTGGGACAACAGGGACAGATACGCAGTATTTT

j_call: TRBJ1-2
d_call: NA
clone_size: few
v_call: TRBV30
cdr3_aa: CAWQWDSLAGVDYGYTF
cdr3_nt: TGTGCCTGGCAATGGGACTCCTTGGCAGGAGTAGACTATGGCTACACCTTC

j_call: TRBJ2-5
d_call: NA
clone_size: NA
v_call: TRBV21-1
cdr3_aa: CASSKSSVGLAGGRETQYF
cdr3_nt: TGTGCCAGCAGCAAAAGTTCGGTAGGACTAGCGGGAGGGAGGGAGACCCAGTACTTC

j_call: TRBJ2-5
d_call: TRBD1
clone_size: NA
v_call: TRBV5-1
cdr3_aa: CASSHGTGTQETQYF
cdr3_nt: TGCGCCAGCAGCCACGGGACAGGGACTCAAGAGACCCAGTACTTC

j_call: TRBJ2-1
d_call: NA
clone_size: NA
v_call: TRBV28
cdr3_aa: CASSFPQGSSYNEQFF
cdr3_nt: TGTGCCAGCAGTTTTCCTCAGGGGAGCTCCTACAATGAGCAGTTCTTC

j_call: TRBJ1-2
d_call: NA
clone_size: NA
v_call: TRBV6-1
cdr3_aa: CASSEARGRSDGYTF
cdr3_nt: TGTGCCAGCAGTGAAGCGCGGGGCAGGTCCGATGGCTACACCTTC

j_call: TRBJ1-2
d_call: TRBD1
clone_size: NA
v_call: TRBV29-1
cdr3_aa: CSVGLGTGGYGYTF
cdr3_nt: TGCAGCGTTGGCCTTGGGACAGGGGGCTATGGCTACACCTTC

j_call: TRBJ2-7
d_call: TRBD1
clone_size: NA
v_call: TRBV28
cdr3_aa: CASRPDRDFSYEQYF
cdr3_nt: TGTGCCAGCAGGCCGGACAGGGATTTCTCCTACGAGCAGTACTTC

j_call: TRBJ2-3
d_call: NA
clone_size: NA
v_call: TRBV5-4
cdr3_aa: CASSRLSAWGPMVRQYF
cdr3_nt: TGTGCCAGCAGCCGGTTATCGGCGTGGGGGCCCATGGTTAGGCAGTATTTT

j_call: TRBJ2-2
d_call: TRBD1
clone_size: NA
v_call: TRBV7-9
cdr3_aa: CASSPRTGVGELFF
cdr3_nt: TGTGCCAGCAGCCCCCGGACAGGGGTCGGGGAGCTGTTTTTT

j_call: TRBJ1-1
d_call: NA
clone_size: NA
v_call: TRBV11-3
cdr3_aa: CASSLGTARTEAFF
cdr3_nt: TGTGCCAGCAGCTTAGGGACAGCCAGGACTGAAGCTTTCTTT

j_call: TRBJ1-5
d_call: NA
clone_size: NA
v_call: TRBV4-1
cdr3_aa: CASSQVRTQPQHF
cdr3_nt: TGCGCCAGCAGCCAAGTCAGAACCCAGCCCCAGCATTTT

j_call: TRBJ2-2
d_call: NA
clone_size: NA
v_call: TRBV11-2
cdr3_aa: CASSPPPTAGELFF
cdr3_nt: TGTGCCAGCAGCCCCCCCCCGACAGCCGGGGAGCTGTTTTTT

j_call: TRBJ2-7
d_call: NA
clone_size: once
v_call: TRBV27
cdr3_aa: CASSFSGSYEQYF
cdr3_nt: TGTGCCAGCAGTTTTTCCGGGAGCTACGAGCAGTACTTC

j_call: TRBJ2-1
d_call: NA
clone_size: NA
v_call: TRBV4-3
cdr3_aa: CASSQAVLGVAYNEQFF
cdr3_nt: TGCGCCAGCAGCCAAGCCGTCCTCGGTGTAGCCTACAATGAGCAGTTCTTC

j_call: TRBJ2-1
d_call: TRBD2
clone_size: NA
v_call: TRBV18
cdr3_aa: CASTTSGSYNEQFF
cdr3_nt: TGTGCCAGCACAACTAGCGGTTCCTACAATGAGCAGTTCTTC

j_call: TRBJ2-1
d_call: TRBD2
clone_size: NA
v_call: TRBV28
cdr3_aa: CASRQQVPGGTIEQFF
cdr3_nt: TGTGCCAGCAGGCAACAAGTACCGGGAGGGACAATTGAGCAGTTCTTC

j_call: TRBJ2-1
d_call: NA
clone_size: NA
v_call: TRBV5-1
cdr3_aa: CASSPAYGSTYNEQFF
cdr3_nt: TGCGCCAGCAGCCCGGCGTACGGGAGTACCTACAATGAGCAGTTCTTC

j_call: TRBJ2-3
d_call: TRBD2
clone_size: NA
v_call: TRBV5-1
cdr3_aa: CASSRREGRGTDTQYF
cdr3_nt: TGCGCCAGCAGCCGGAGGGAGGGCCGGGGCACAGATACGCAGTATTTT

j_call: TRBJ1-2
d_call: TRBD1
clone_size: NA
v_call: TRBV7-9
cdr3_aa: CASSSTTGGSYGYTF
cdr3_nt: TGTGCCAGCAGCTCCACCACAGGGGGCAGCTATGGCTACACCTTC

j_call: TRBJ1-2
d_call: TRBD1
clone_size: once
v_call: TRBV7-2
cdr3_aa: CASSLRPGGPDYGYTF
cdr3_nt: TGTGCCAGCAGCCTCCGCCCAGGGGGCCCTGACTATGGCTACACCTTC

j_call: TRBJ1-1
d_call: NA
clone_size: once
v_call: TRBV10-2
cdr3_aa: CASSMRQATEAFF
cdr3_nt: TGCGCCAGCAGCATGCGACAGGCCACTGAAGCTTTCTTT

j_call: TRBJ2-3
d_call: TRBD2
clone_size: NA
v_call: TRBV5-4
cdr3_aa: CASSSLAGVHPDTQYF
cdr3_nt: TGTGCCAGCAGCTCTCTAGCGGGAGTCCACCCAGATACGCAGTATTTT

j_call: TRBJ2-1
d_call: NA
clone_size: once
v_call: TRBV28
cdr3_aa: CASSWTVGYNEQFF
cdr3_nt: TGTGCCAGCAGTTGGACAGTTGGCTACAATGAGCAGTTCTTC

j_call: TRBJ1-1
d_call: NA
clone_size: NA
v_call: TRBV10-3
cdr3_aa: CAISAGGNTEAFF
cdr3_nt: TGTGCCATCAGTGCCGGGGGGAACACTGAAGCTTTCTTT

j_call: TRBJ2-6
d_call: NA
clone_size: NA
v_call: TRBV27
cdr3_aa: CASSLTGALESGANVLTF
cdr3_nt: TGTGCCAGCAGTTTAACTGGGGCTCTGGAATCTGGGGCCAACGTCCTGACTTTC

j_call: TRBJ2-6
d_call: NA
clone_size: NA
v_call: TRBV5-4
cdr3_aa: CASSSFLSGANVLTF
cdr3_nt: TGTGCCAGCAGCTCGTTTCTCTCTGGGGCCAACGTCCTGACTTTC

j_call: TRBJ1-1
d_call: NA
clone_size: NA
v_call: TRBV19
cdr3_aa: CASSISGLMNTEAFF
cdr3_nt: TGTGCCAGTAGTATATCAGGACTCATGAACACTGAAGCTTTCTTT

j_call: TRBJ1-3
d_call: NA
clone_size: NA
v_call: TRBV18
cdr3_aa: CASSPRGVSGNTIYF
cdr3_nt: TGTGCCAGCTCCCCCAGGGGAGTATCTGGAAACACCATATATTTT

j_call: TRBJ1-2
d_call: TRBD1
clone_size: NA
v_call: TRBV18
cdr3_aa: CASSPPDRGGYGYTF
cdr3_nt: TGTGCCAGCTCACCACCGGACAGGGGCGGGTATGGCTACACCTTC

j_call: TRBJ1-5
d_call: TRBD1
clone_size: NA
v_call: TRBV12-5
cdr3_aa: CASGLVGTGSEQPQHF
cdr3_nt: TGTGCTAGTGGTTTGGTGGGGACAGGAAGCGAACAGCCCCAGCATTTT

j_call: TRBJ2-2
d_call: NA
clone_size: NA
v_call: TRBV27
cdr3_aa: CASSLIRGANTGELFF
cdr3_nt: TGTGCCAGCAGTTTGATCCGGGGAGCGAACACCGGGGAGCTGTTTTTT

j_call: TRBJ2-1
d_call: NA
clone_size: NA
v_call: TRBV2
cdr3_aa: CASRTRTGIDEQFF
cdr3_nt: TGTGCCAGCAGAACGCGAACGGGGATTGATGAGCAGTTCTTC

j_call: TRBJ2-1
d_call: NA
clone_size: NA
v_call: TRBV5-1
cdr3_aa: CASSLAIYTQSSYNEQFF
cdr3_nt: TGCGCCAGCAGCTTGGCTATCTATACTCAAAGCTCCTACAATGAGCAGTTCTTC

j_call: TRBJ1-2
d_call: NA
clone_size: NA
v_call: TRBV7-8
cdr3_aa: CASSLDAENYGYTF
cdr3_nt: TGTGCCAGCAGCTTAGATGCTGAGAACTATGGCTACACCTTC

j_call: TRBJ2-2
d_call: TRBD2
clone_size: NA
v_call: TRBV7-3
cdr3_aa: CASSLQAGTNTGELFF
cdr3_nt: TGTGCCAGCAGCTTACAAGCGGGAACCAACACCGGGGAGCTGTTTTTT

j_call: TRBJ1-5
d_call: NA
clone_size: NA
v_call: TRBV6-1
cdr3_aa: CASSHEENQPQHF
cdr3_nt: TGTGCCAGCAGCCATGAGGAGAATCAGCCCCAGCATTTT

j_call: TRBJ2-5
d_call: TRBD1
clone_size: NA
v_call: TRBV28
cdr3_aa: CASSFIGQGPYQETQYF
cdr3_nt: TGTGCCAGCAGTTTTATCGGACAGGGGCCTTACCAGGAGACCCAGTACTTC

j_call: TRBJ2-7
d_call: NA
clone_size: NA
v_call: TRBV9
cdr3_aa: CASSPLGTSYEQYF
cdr3_nt: TGTGCCAGCAGCCCCCTGGGCACTAGCTACGAGCAGTACTTC

j_call: TRBJ1-4
d_call: TRBD1
clone_size: NA
v_call: TRBV2
cdr3_aa: CASSQDRAAPNEKLFF
cdr3_nt: TGTGCCAGCAGTCAGGACAGGGCCGCCCCAAATGAAAAACTGTTTTTT

j_call: TRBJ1-2
d_call: NA
clone_size: NA
v_call: TRBV18
cdr3_aa: CASSPDSYGYTF
cdr3_nt: TGTGCCAGCTCACCGGACAGCTATGGCTACACCTTC

j_call: TRBJ1-2
d_call: NA
clone_size: NA
v_call: TRBV7-9
cdr3_aa: CASSLMRADEPYGYTF
cdr3_nt: TGTGCCAGCAGCTTAATGAGGGCGGACGAACCTTATGGCTACACCTTC

j_call: TRBJ1-2
d_call: NA
clone_size: NA
v_call: TRBV9
cdr3_aa: CASSETHMGGYTF
cdr3_nt: TGTGCCAGCAGCGAGACCCACATGGGCGGCTACACCTTC

j_call: TRBJ2-1
d_call: NA
clone_size: NA
v_call: TRBV7-9
cdr3_aa: CASSYTLLGQSSYNEQFF
cdr3_nt: TGTGCCAGCAGCTACACACTACTCGGACAAAGCTCCTACAATGAGCAGTTCTTC

j_call: TRBJ1-1
d_call: NA
clone_size: NA
v_call: TRBV9
cdr3_aa: CASSPSTGEHTEAFF
cdr3_nt: TGTGCCAGCAGCCCTTCGACGGGGGAACACACTGAAGCTTTCTTT

j_call: TRBJ1-1
d_call: TRBD1
clone_size: NA
v_call: TRBV19
cdr3_aa: CASTGDRALDTEAFF
cdr3_nt: TGTGCCAGTACCGGGGACAGGGCTCTTGACACTGAAGCTTTCTTT

j_call: TRBJ2-5
d_call: NA
clone_size: NA
v_call: TRBV4-1
cdr3_aa: CASISGETQYF
cdr3_nt: TGCGCCAGCATATCCGGTGAGACCCAGTACTTC

j_call: TRBJ1-5
d_call: TRBD1
clone_size: NA
v_call: TRBV6-5
cdr3_aa: CASSAGTGRNQPQHF
cdr3_nt: TGTGCCAGCAGCGCCGGGACAGGGCGCAATCAGCCCCAGCATTTT

j_call: TRBJ1-3
d_call: NA
clone_size: NA
v_call: TRBV18
cdr3_aa: CASSPEWGWSSGNTIYF
cdr3_nt: TGTGCCAGCTCACCCGAGTGGGGCTGGAGCTCTGGAAACACCATATATTTT

j_call: TRBJ2-1
d_call: NA
clone_size: NA
v_call: TRBV28
cdr3_aa: CASSRYTGYSSYNEQFF
cdr3_nt: TGTGCCAGCAGCCGTTATACAGGGTACTCCTCCTACAATGAGCAGTTCTTC

j_call: TRBJ2-7
d_call: NA
clone_size: NA
v_call: TRBV4-1
cdr3_aa: CASSHGRGASYEQYF
cdr3_nt: TGCGCCAGCAGCCACGGAAGGGGCGCTTCGTACGAGCAGTACTTC

j_call: TRBJ1-4
d_call: TRBD1
clone_size: NA
v_call: TRBV19
cdr3_aa: CASSVTGVPNEKLFF
cdr3_nt: TGTGCCAGTAGTGTTACAGGGGTACCTAATGAAAAACTGTTTTTT

j_call: TRBJ1-4
d_call: TRBD1
clone_size: NA
v_call: TRBV28
cdr3_aa: CASSWTGRLAKLFF
cdr3_nt: TGTGCCAGCAGTTGGACAGGACGACTGGCCAAACTGTTTTTT

j_call: TRBJ2-1
d_call: TRBD2
clone_size: NA
v_call: TRBV28
cdr3_aa: CASRSSGTAYNEQFF
cdr3_nt: TGTGCCAGCAGGAGTAGCGGGACTGCCTACAATGAGCAGTTCTTC

j_call: TRBJ2-2
d_call: NA
clone_size: NA
v_call: TRBV6-6
cdr3_aa: CASSYPGSLNTGELFF
cdr3_nt: TGTGCCAGCAGTTACCCGGGATCCTTGAACACCGGGGAGCTGTTTTTT

j_call: TRBJ1-2
d_call: NA
clone_size: NA
v_call: TRBV10-3
cdr3_aa: CAISPEQDDYGYTF
cdr3_nt: TGTGCCATCAGCCCGGAACAGGACGATTATGGCTACACCTTC